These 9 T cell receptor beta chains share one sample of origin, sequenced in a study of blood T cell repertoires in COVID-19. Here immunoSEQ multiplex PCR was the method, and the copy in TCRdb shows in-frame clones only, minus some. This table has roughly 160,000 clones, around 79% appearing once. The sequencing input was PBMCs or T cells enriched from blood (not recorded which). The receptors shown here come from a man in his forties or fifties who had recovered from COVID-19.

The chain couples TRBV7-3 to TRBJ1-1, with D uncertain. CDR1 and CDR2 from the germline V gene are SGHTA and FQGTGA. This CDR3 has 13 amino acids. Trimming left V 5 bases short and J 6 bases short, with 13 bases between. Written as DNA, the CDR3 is TGTGCCAGCAGCCTAATTCCCCGGGCTGAAGCTTTCTTT. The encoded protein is CASSLIPRAEAFF.

The CDR3 spells CASSSSRRGLAVSSYEQYF. CDR3 bases: TGTGCCAGCAGCTCGTCACGTCGGGGACTAGCGGTTTCCTCCTACGAGCAGTACTTC. The chain joins TRBV7-8 to TRBJ2-7; 11 bases are shared with TRBD2. The V gene end was trimmed by 4 bases and the J gene end by 0 bases; junction bases not matched to a gene: 14. CDR1 is SGHVS, CDR2 FQNEAQ, per germline. The CDR3 is 19 amino acids.

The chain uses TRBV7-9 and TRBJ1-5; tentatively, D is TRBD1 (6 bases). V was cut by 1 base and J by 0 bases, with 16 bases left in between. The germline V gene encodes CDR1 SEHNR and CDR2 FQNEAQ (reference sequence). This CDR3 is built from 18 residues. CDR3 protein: CASSLGQGRGSSNQPQHF. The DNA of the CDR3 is TGTGCCAGCAGCTTAGGGCAGGGGAGAGGTAGTAGCAATCAGCCCCAGCATTTT.

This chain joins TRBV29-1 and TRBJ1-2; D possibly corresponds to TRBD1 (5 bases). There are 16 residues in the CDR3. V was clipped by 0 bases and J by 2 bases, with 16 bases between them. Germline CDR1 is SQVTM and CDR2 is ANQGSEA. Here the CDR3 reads CSVEDPGQTQNYGYTF. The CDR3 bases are TGCAGCGTTGAAGATCCAGGACAAACACAAAACTATGGCTACACCTTC.

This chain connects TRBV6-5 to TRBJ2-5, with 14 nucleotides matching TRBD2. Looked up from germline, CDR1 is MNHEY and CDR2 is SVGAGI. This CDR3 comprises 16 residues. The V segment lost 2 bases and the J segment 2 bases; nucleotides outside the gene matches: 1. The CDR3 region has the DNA TGTGCCAGCAGTTACGGGACTAGCGGGAGTCAAGAGACCCAGTACTTC. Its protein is CASSYGTSGSQETQYF.

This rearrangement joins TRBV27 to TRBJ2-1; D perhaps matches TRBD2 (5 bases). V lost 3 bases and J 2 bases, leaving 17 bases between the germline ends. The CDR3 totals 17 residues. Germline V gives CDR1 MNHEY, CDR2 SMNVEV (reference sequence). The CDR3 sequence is CASSFSMGVSAYNEQFF. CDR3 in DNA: TGTGCCAGCAGTTTCAGTATGGGAGTCAGCGCCTACAATGAGCAGTTCTTC.

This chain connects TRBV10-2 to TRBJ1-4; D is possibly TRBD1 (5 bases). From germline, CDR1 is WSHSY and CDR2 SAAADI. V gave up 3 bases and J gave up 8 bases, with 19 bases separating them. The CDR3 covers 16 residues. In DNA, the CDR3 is TGCGCCAGCAGTGAATCAAGTGCGGGGGAAGGAGAAAAACTGTTTTTT. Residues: CASSESSAGEGEKLFF.

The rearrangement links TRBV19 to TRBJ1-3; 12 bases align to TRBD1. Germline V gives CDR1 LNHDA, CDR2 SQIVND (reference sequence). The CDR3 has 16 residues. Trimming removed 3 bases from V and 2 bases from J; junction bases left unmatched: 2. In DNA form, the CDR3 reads TGTGCCAGTAGTATTCGGGACAGGGGGCCTGGAAACACCATATATTTT. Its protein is CASSIRDRGPGNTIYF.

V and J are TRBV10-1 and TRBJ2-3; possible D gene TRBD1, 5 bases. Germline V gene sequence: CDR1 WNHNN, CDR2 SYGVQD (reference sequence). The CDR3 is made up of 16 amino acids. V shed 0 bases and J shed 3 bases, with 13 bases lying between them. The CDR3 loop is CASSESGPPGTDTQYF. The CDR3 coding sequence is TGCGCCAGCAGTGAGTCGGGGCCCCCCGGGACAGATACGCAGTATTTT.